The sequence of this TCR beta chain was determined in a study of shared clonotypes between healthy human individuals. Notes on the study in general: Compared with clonotypes that all four donors shared, non-shared clonotypes had lower generation probabilities. Sequencing of the sorted subsets was shown by rarefaction to be incomplete despite large depth.

This clone was counted a single time. The antigen is unknown. Donors comprised healthy HIV-negative adults lacking recent acute infections or vaccinations. Sequencing used immunoSEQ multiplex PCR; TCRdb keeps in-frame clones, though not all of them. The sample contains 640,000 or so clones, 60% to 80% of which appear only once. The V and J ends lost 2 bases and 8 bases, in that order; junction bases with no gene match: 6. The V gene's germline CDR1 is LGHNA and CDR2 YNFKEQ. CDR3 size: 15 residues. This clonotype originated in a woman in her 30s in good health. The chain is built from TRBV4-2 and TRBJ1-6; 7 bases fit TRBD1. What was sequenced was memory CD4+ T cells sorted from blood. The subset: CD45RA-negative fraction. The CDR3 region has the DNA TGTGCCAGCAGCCAAAATACAGGGGAATATTCACCCCTCCACTTT. It encodes CASSQNTGEYSPLHF.